These 16 T cell receptor beta chains share one sample of origin, sequenced in a study of response to subunit inactivated influenza vaccine. TCRdb reprocessed the RT-PCR reads with MiXCR, giving one entry per CDR3 protein. The sample has hundreds of thousands of distinct CDR3 sequences, approximately 15% seen once. Here the sequenced sample was PBMCs from blood, taken around two weeks before vaccination. These receptors all stem from a man in his forties or fifties who received an inactivated influenza vaccine.

This chain links TRBV12-3 or TRBV12-4 with TRBJ1-2, with D uncertain. This CDR3 has 16 residues. V shed 3 bases and J shed 4 bases, with 18 bases lying between them. The CDR3 sequence: CASSLNSQSFVYGYTF. CDR3 nucleotides: TGTGCCAGCAGTTTGAACAGCCAGTCATTCGTCTATGGCTACACCTTC.

The gene calls are TRBV9 and TRBJ2-1; maybe TRBD2 (6 bases). Trimming pared 0 bases from V and 6 bases from J, leaving 10 bases between. The CDR3 spans 14 residues. Germline CDR1 reads SGDLS; CDR2 reads YYNGEE. CDR3 bases: TGTGCCAGCAGCGTAGCGGGAGTGTGCAATGAGCAGTTCTTC. As protein: CASSVAGVCNEQFF.

The chain recombines TRBV7-9 with TRBJ2-1, with 7 nucleotides matching TRBD2. Germline CDR1 and CDR2: SEHNR and FQNEAQ (reference sequence). Trimming removed 4 bases from V and 10 bases from J; junction bases left unmatched: 4. CDR3 length equals 12 residues. CDR3 amino acids: CASSSPLAEQFF. CDR3 DNA: TGTGCCAGCAGCTCTCCACTAGCGGAGCAGTTCTTC.

The chain carries TRBV12-3 or TRBV12-4 and TRBJ2-7, with D uncertain. Trimming shortened V by 1 base and J by 7 bases, and 14 bases separated the two germline ends. The CDR3 covers 14 residues. The CDR3 DNA reads TGTGCCAGCAGTTTAGATTCTGTTTACCGGGAGCAGTACTTC. Its protein product is CASSLDSVYREQYF.

The J gene is TRBJ2-3, the V gene TRBV20-1, with D possibly TRBD1 on 5 matching bases. Trimming took 1 base from V and 6 from J, leaving 11 bases between them. The CDR3 length is 13 residues. CDR1 is DFQATT and CDR2 is SNEGSKA in the germline V gene (reference sequence). In DNA, the CDR3 is TGCAGTGCTAGAGCTACCGCAGGGGATACGCAGTATTTT. Translated, it gives CSARATAGDTQYF.

This chain uses TRBV6-5 with TRBJ2-5; D is perhaps TRBD2 (6 bases). The CDR3 runs 15 residues. V lost 2 bases to trimming and J lost 5 bases, with 15 bases between them. Germline CDR1 MNHEY, CDR2 SVGAGI. Here the CDR3 reads CASSYAFGGMETQYF. The CDR3 nucleotides are TGTGCCAGCAGTTACGCGTTCGGGGGAATGGAGACCCAGTACTTC.

In its sample, this clonotype was seen a few times. The chain links TRBV11-2 to TRBJ2-3; weak D call: TRBD1 (7 bases). CDR3 length equals 14 residues. The V and J ends lost 6 bases and 3 bases respectively, with 13 bases between them. Germline assignment: CDR1 SGHAT and CDR2 FQNNGV. CDR3 loop: CASREGAGTDTQYF. The DNA of the CDR3 is TGTGCCAGCAGGGAGGGGGCGGGGACAGATACGCAGTATTTT.

This clonotype occurred a few times. The chain links TRBV7-3 to TRBJ2-3; the match to TRBD2 covers 9 bases. The CDR3 has 16 amino acids. Unmatched junction bases numbered 8, after V lost 3 bases and J lost 4 bases. CDR1 SGHTA and CDR2 FQGTGA come from the germline V gene. DNA of the CDR3: TGTGCCAGCAGCTTGGATAGCGGGAGTAACCCAGATACGCAGTATTTT. Translating gives CASSLDSGSNPDTQYF.

This clonotype was recorded once. The chain has TRBV6-5 and TRBJ2-5; D not resolved. Per germline, CDR1 MNHEY and CDR2 SVGAGI. V was shortened by 4 bases and J by 3 bases, with 9 bases between the two germline ends. The CDR3 runs 13 residues. The CDR3 DNA is TGTGCCAGCAGTTCCGGGTTCAAAGAGACCCAGTACTTC. Translating gives CASSSGFKETQYF.

This clonotype was found many times. The chain links TRBV9 to TRBJ2-7, with unresolved D. The V and J ends lost 0 bases and 0 bases respectively, with 7 bases between them. Germline values: CDR1 SGDLS, CDR2 YYNGEE. This CDR3 is 14 amino acids long. CDR3 in DNA: TGTGCCAGCAGCGTAGATCTCATCTCCTACGAGCAGTACTTC. Translation: CASSVDLISYEQYF.

The rearrangement uses TRBV4-1 and TRBJ1-4; 7 nucleotides match TRBD1. The CDR3 is 14 residues long. The germline V gene has CDR1 MGHRA and CDR2 YSYEKL. Germline trimming cut 3 bases from V and 7 bases from J; bases unmatched to any gene: 5. The CDR3 reads CASSQDRLREKLFF. The DNA of the CDR3 is TGCGCCAGCAGCCAGGACAGGCTCCGTGAAAAACTGTTTTTT.

This chain joins TRBV6-1 and TRBJ2-3; D remains ambiguous. Germline V CDR1 and CDR2: MNHNS, SASEGT. The CDR3 has 15 residues. The V gene lost 6 bases and the J gene lost 2 bases, with 15 bases spanning the gap. The CDR3 nucleotides read TGTGCCAGCAGCTCCGGGTCCTCCTACACAGATACGCAGTATTTT. Translated: CASSSGSSYTDTQYF.

This chain joins TRBV9 and TRBJ2-2; 8 bases are shared with TRBD2. Germline V gene lookup returns CDR1 SGDLS and CDR2 YYNGEE. With V trimmed by 3 bases and J by 6 bases, 7 bases remained unmatched. The CDR3 sequence is 15 residues long. The CDR3 is CASSDRGGTPGELFF. For the CDR3, the DNA is TGTGCCAGCAGCGATCGGGGGGGCACCCCCGGGGAGCTGTTTTTT.

V and J are TRBV28 and TRBJ2-4; D perhaps matches TRBD1 (6 bases). Germline CDR1 reads MDHEN; CDR2 reads SYDVKM. CDR3 length: 19 residues. Trimming left V 6 bases short and J 5 bases short, with 29 bases between. CDR3 residues: CASSPISPTRGSLENIQYF. CDR3 nucleotides: TGTGCCAGCAGCCCTATAAGCCCCACCAGGGGCTCGTTGGAAAACATTCAGTACTTC.

The rearrangement joins TRBV11-2 to TRBJ2-5, with 8 bases matching TRBD1. This CDR3 is 14 amino acids long. V dropped 4 bases and J dropped 5; count of bases not matched to a gene: 6. Germline V CDR1 and CDR2: SGHAT, FQNNGV. CDR3 loop: CASSSGQGAETQYF. The CDR3 region has the DNA TGTGCCAGCAGCTCCGGACAGGGTGCGGAGACCCAGTACTTC. The full variable domain, its missing parts supplied by reference TRBV11-2 and TRBJ2-5, is EAGVAQSPRYKIIEKRQSVAFWCNPISGHATLYWYQQILGQGPKLLIQFQNNGVVDDSQLPKDRFSAERLKGVDSTLKIQPAKLEDSAVYLCASSSGQGAETQYFGPGTRLLVL.

This clonotype was seen many times. The chain employs TRBV28 and TRBJ2-7; TRBD1 matches at 8 bases. Trimming cost V 7 bases and J 6 bases; bases outside gene matches: 8. The CDR3 spans 13 residues. Germline assignment: CDR1 MDHEN and CDR2 SYDVKM. The CDR3: CASTPGQGGEQYF. The CDR3 DNA reads TGTGCCAGCACTCCAGGACAGGGTGGCGAGCAGTACTTC.